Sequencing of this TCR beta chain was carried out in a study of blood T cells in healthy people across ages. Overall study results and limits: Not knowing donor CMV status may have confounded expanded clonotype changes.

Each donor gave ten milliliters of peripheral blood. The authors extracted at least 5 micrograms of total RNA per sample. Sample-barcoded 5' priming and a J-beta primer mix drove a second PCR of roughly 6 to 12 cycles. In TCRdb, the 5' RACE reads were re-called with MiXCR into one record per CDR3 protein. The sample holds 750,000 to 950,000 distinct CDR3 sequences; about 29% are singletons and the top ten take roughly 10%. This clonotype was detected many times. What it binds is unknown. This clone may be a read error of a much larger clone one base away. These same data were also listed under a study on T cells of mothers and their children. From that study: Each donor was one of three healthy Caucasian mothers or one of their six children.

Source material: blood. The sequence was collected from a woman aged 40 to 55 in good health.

CDR3 in amino acids: CACSLAIEQYF. CDR3 nucleotides: TGTGCCTGCAGCCTAGCAATCGAGCAGTACTTC. The V and J genes are TRBV7-2 and TRBJ2-7; tentatively, D is TRBD2 (5 bases). Per germline, CDR1 SGHTA and CDR2 FQGNSA. CDR3 length equals 11 residues.